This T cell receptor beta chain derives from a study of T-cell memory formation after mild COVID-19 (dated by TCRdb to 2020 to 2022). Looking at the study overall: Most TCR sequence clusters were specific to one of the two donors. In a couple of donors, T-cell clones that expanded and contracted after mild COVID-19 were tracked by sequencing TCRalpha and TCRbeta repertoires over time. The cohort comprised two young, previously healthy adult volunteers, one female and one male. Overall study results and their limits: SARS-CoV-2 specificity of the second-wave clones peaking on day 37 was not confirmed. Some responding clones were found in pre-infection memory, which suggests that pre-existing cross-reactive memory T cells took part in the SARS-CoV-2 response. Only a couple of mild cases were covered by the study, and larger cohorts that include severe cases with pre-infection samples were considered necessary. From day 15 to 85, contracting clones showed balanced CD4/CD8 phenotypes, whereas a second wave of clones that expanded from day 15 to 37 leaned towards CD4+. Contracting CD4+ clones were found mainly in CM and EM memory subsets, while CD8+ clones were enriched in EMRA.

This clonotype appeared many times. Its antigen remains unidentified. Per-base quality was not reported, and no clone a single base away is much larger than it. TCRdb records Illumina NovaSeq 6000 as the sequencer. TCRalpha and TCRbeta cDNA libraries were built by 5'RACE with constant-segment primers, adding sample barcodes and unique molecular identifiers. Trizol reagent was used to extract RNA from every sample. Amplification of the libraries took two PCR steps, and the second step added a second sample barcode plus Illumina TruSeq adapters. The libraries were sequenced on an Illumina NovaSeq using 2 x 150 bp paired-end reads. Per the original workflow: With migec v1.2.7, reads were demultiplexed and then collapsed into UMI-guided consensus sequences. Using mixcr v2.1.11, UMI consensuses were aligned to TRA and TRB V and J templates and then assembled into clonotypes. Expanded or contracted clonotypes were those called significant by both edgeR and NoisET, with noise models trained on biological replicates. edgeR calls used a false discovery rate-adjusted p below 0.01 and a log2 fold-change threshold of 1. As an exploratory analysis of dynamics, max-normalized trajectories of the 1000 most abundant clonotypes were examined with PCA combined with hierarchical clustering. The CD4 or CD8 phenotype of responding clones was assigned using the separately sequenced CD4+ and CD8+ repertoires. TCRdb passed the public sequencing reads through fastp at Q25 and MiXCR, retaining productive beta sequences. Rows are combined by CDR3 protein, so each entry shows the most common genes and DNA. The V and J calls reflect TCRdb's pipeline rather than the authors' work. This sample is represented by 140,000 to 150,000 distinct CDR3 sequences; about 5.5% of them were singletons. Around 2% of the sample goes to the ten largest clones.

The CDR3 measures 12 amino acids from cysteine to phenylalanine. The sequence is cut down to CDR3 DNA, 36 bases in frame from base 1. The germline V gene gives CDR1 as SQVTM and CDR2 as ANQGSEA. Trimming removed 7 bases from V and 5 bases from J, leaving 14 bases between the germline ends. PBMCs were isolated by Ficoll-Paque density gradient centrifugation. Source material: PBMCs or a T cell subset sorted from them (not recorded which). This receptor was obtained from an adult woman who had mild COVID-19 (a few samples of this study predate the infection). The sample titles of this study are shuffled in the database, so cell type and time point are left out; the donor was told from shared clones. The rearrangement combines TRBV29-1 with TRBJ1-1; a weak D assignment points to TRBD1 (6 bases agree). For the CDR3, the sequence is CSGTQGRTEAFF. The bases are TGCAGCGGAACACAGGGCCGTACTGAAGCTTTCTTT.